These T cell receptor beta chains were read from a single sample in a study of cytomegalovirus exposure and HLA in healthy donors. Only in-frame clones appear in the TCRdb table, and some are missing; sequencing was by immunoSEQ multiplex PCR. Here the sample table reports some 70,000 clones. The material sequenced was PBMCs. Every receptor here comes from a female donor in good health and CMV-seropositive. Both conserved end residues are part of each CDR3. The order of the fields is D gene, V gene, J gene, CDR3 DNA, CDR3 protein. D genes are given only for firm matches.

TRBD2,TRBV7-9,TRBJ2-1,TGTGCCAGCAGCTTAGTAGCGGGGAGCTCCTACAATGAGCAGTTCTTC,CASSLVAGSSYNEQFF
TRBD1,TRBV6-1,TRBJ2-5,TGTGCCAGCAGGGGCAGGGGGCAAGAGACCCAGTACTTC,CASRGRGQETQYF
.,TRBV28,TRBJ1-1,TGTGCCAGCAGTTACCGATCTACCGGGACATACAACACTGAAGCTTTCTTT,CASSYRSTGTYNTEAFF
TRBD2,TRBV19,TRBJ2-5,TGTGCCAGTAGGGCCGGAACTAGCGGGGCTTCGTACCAAGAGACCCAGTACTTC,CASRAGTSGASYQETQYF
.,TRBV5-6,TRBJ1-2,TGTGCCAGCAGCCCTCTTCTCGGCAGGGGAGACTACACCTTC,CASSPLLGRGDYTF
.,TRBV14,TRBJ2-3,TGTGCCAGCAGCCAAGAAGTGACAGGCCACACAGATACGCAGTATTTT,CASSQEVTGHTDTQYF
.,TRBV7-9,TRBJ1-2,TGTGCCAGCAGCCCCCTATCGTGGGGGGAGGGCTACACCTTC,CASSPLSWGEGYTF
TRBD2,TRBV7-2,TRBJ2-7,TGTGCCAGCAGCCGAGGACTAGCGGGGGGAGCTACCTACGAGCAGTACTTC,CASSRGLAGGATYEQYF
TRBD1,TRBV29-1,TRBJ1-1,TGCAGCGTCAGAGGGGGCTGGGACACTGAAGCTTTCTTT,CSVRGGWDTEAFF
TRBD2,TRBV27,TRBJ2-1,TGTGCCAGCAGTTTAGCCCCGGGAGGCTGGGGCAATGAGCAGTTCTTC,CASSLAPGGWGNEQFF
.,TRBV7-6,TRBJ2-2,TGTGCCAGCAGCGGGGCGGCAGGAGCGAACACCGGGGAGCTGTTTTTT,CASSGAAGANTGELFF
TRBD2,TRBV5-8,TRBJ2-1,TGTGCCAGCAGCCGCGGGACTAGCGGGGGTTCCTACAATGAGCAGTTCTTC,CASSRGTSGGSYNEQFF
.,TRBV27,TRBJ1-3,TGTGCCAGCAGTTTGACAGGTCCATGGGACACCATATATTTT,CASSLTGPWDTIYF
TRBD1,TRBV19,TRBJ2-3,TGTGCCAGTGAATCGAGGGGGCGGCGATCTGGCACAGATACGCAGTATTTT,CASESRGRRSGTDTQYF
.,TRBV6-4,TRBJ2-7,TGTGCCAGCAGTGATTACTACGAGCAGTACTTC,CASSDYYEQYF
TRBD2,TRBV28,TRBJ2-5,TGTGCCAGCAGCCGAGGACTAGCGGGAGGGCCGTACCAAGAGACCCAGTACTTC,CASSRGLAGGPYQETQYF
TRBD2,TRBV19,TRBJ2-1,TGTGCCAGTAGTTGGGAGGGAGGCCGCTACAATGAGCAGTTCTTC,CASSWEGGRYNEQFF
.,TRBV7-2,TRBJ1-2,TGTGCCAGCAGCCCAGGAGGCGGCAACTATGGCTACACCTTC,CASSPGGGNYGYTF
TRBD1,TRBV5-4,TRBJ2-5,TGTGCCAGCAGCCGCCAAACAGGGGCCCAGGAGACCCAGTACTTC,CASSRQTGAQETQYF
TRBD2,TRBV9,TRBJ2-1,TGTGCCAGCAGCATCACAGGACTAGCGAATGAGCAGTTCTTC,CASSITGLANEQFF
.,TRBV5-6,TRBJ2-1,TGTGCCAGCAGCTTTAACTACAATGAGCAGTTCTTC,CASSFNYNEQFF
TRBD1,TRBV29-1,TRBJ1-5,TGCAGCGTTGCGACAGGGGGTCCTCAGCCCCAGCATTTT,CSVATGGPQPQHF